This TCR beta chain was recovered during a study of control samples from healthy donors and cancer patients. The germline gives CDR1 SGHRS, CDR2 YFSETQ. The CDR3 loop spans 13 amino acids. The germline V and J ends were trimmed by 0 bases and 3 bases, with 5 bases remaining between them. Clones were read by immunoSEQ multiplex PCR, and TCRdb kept only the in-frame ones, dropping some. The sample comprises around 22,000 clones, 65% to 90% of which are singletons, and 27% rests with the top ten. Material: PBMCs. The chain carries TRBV5-1 and TRBJ2-3; D remains ambiguous. The TCR originated in a man aged 55 to 70 with head and neck cancer. The DNA for the CDR3 is TGCGCCAGCAGCTTGGCAGGAACAGATACGCAGTATTTT. Amino acid sequence: CASSLAGTDTQYF. The full variable domain, rest sourced from reference TRBV5-1 and TRBJ2-3, is KAGVTQTPRYLIKTRGQQVTLSCSPISGHRSVSWYQQTPGQGLQFLFEYFSETQRNKGNFPGRFSGRQFSNSRSEMNVSTLELGDSALYLCASSLAGTDTQYFGPGTRLTVL.